One sample yielded the 2 T cell receptor beta chains listed below, sequenced in a study of blood T cell repertoires in COVID-19. Profiling relied on immunoSEQ multiplex PCR, and the TCRdb table lists in-frame clones only, not all of them. The sample has 68,000 or so clones, 80% to 85% seen once; the top ten hold over 40%. Sequencing used peripheral blood. The source of these receptors is a human donor in a cohort sampled during active COVID-19.

This chain joins TRBV4-1 and TRBJ2-3; maybe TRBD1 (6 bases). Germline CDR1 MGHRA, CDR2 YSYEKL. The CDR3 has 15 amino acids. V lost 0 bases to trimming and J lost 6 bases, with 13 bases between them. The CDR3 DNA sequence: TGCGCCAGCAGCCAAGATTGGGGGCAGGTGGATACGCAGTATTTT. Translated: CASSQDWGQVDTQYF.

V gene TRBV5-4 combines with J gene TRBJ1-2, with a weak D call TRBD1 (6 bases). Between the trimmed V and J ends, which lost 4 bases and 0 bases, there was a span of 16 bases. Per germline, CDR1 SGHNT and CDR2 YYREEE (reference sequence). The CDR3 has 16 residues. Written as DNA, the CDR3 is TGTGCCAGCAGCCCGGGAACAGGGTCTTCTAACTATGGCTACACCTTC. Translating it yields CASSPGTGSSNYGYTF. Full variable domain (remainder filled in from reference TRBV5-4 and TRBJ1-2): ETGVTQSPTHLIKTRGQQVTLRCSSQSGHNTVSWYQQALGQGPQFIFQYYREEENGRGNFPPRFSGLQFPNYSSELNVNALELDDSALYLCASSPGTGSSNYGYTFGSGTRLTVV.